This is a list of T cell receptor beta chains from one sample in a study of T-cell reconstitution after alpha-beta-depleted transplantation in children. Each CDR3 protein gets one entry after TCRdb re-called the PCR reads with MiXCR. The table shows about 640,000 distinct CDR3 sequences, with 10% to 15% occurring only once. Sequencing was performed on PBMCs, mostly from graft donor cells, taken 360 days after TCRalphabeta/CD19-depleted stem cell transplant. These receptors were obtained from a male patient aged 5 to 17 who had a stem cell transplant for acute myeloid leukemia, so the T cells may come from the graft donor. CDR3s include the opening cysteine and the closing phenylalanine or tryptophan. The D gene is left open where the match is weak. Clone size, where shown, is once, few, many, or a class for clones that have expanded.

j_call: TRBJ2-3; clone_size: many; v_call: TRBV10-3; d_call: -; cdr3_aa: CATSKDRNLDTQYF; cdr3_nt: TGTGCCACCAGTAAAGACAGGAATTTAGATACGCAGTATTTT
j_call: TRBJ2-2; clone_size: few; v_call: TRBV10-3; d_call: -; cdr3_aa: CAISDRDPGELFF; cdr3_nt: TGTGCCATCAGTGACAGGGACCCCGGGGAGCTGTTTTTT
j_call: TRBJ2-7; clone_size: -; v_call: TRBV29-1; d_call: TRBD2; cdr3_aa: CSVEDRASGSSDEQYF; cdr3_nt: TGCAGCGTTGAAGATCGGGCTAGCGGGAGCAGCGACGAGCAGTACTTC
j_call: TRBJ2-7; clone_size: few; v_call: TRBV25-1; d_call: TRBD1; cdr3_aa: CASLGTVYEQYF; cdr3_nt: TGTGCCAGCCTCGGGACAGTCTACGAGCAGTACTTC
j_call: TRBJ2-5; clone_size: -; v_call: TRBV6-5; d_call: TRBD2; cdr3_aa: CASSYDGGRKTQYF; cdr3_nt: TGTGCCAGCAGTTACGATGGCGGGAGGAAGACCCAGTACTTC
j_call: TRBJ1-4; clone_size: -; v_call: TRBV4-3; d_call: -; cdr3_aa: CASSQGPKTTNEKLFF; cdr3_nt: TGCGCCAGCAGCCAAGGCCCGAAGACAACTAATGAAAAACTGTTTTTT
j_call: TRBJ2-4; clone_size: few; v_call: TRBV24-1; d_call: TRBD1; cdr3_aa: CATSDHRGAKNIQYF; cdr3_nt: TGTGCCACCAGTGATCACAGGGGAGCCAAAAACATTCAGTACTTC
j_call: TRBJ2-7; clone_size: -; v_call: TRBV6-2/TRBV6-3; d_call: TRBD1; cdr3_aa: CASSYPGQGARYEQYF; cdr3_nt: TGTGCCAGCAGTTACCCCGGACAGGGGGCGCGCTACGAGCAGTACTTC
j_call: TRBJ2-1; clone_size: -; v_call: TRBV20-1; d_call: TRBD2; cdr3_aa: CSARVWVLGRNEQFF; cdr3_nt: TGCAGTGCTAGAGTATGGGTTCTCGGGAGGAATGAGCAGTTCTTC
j_call: TRBJ2-1; clone_size: few; v_call: TRBV11-2; d_call: TRBD2; cdr3_aa: CASSLEASGSGLEQFF; cdr3_nt: TGTGCCAGCAGCTTAGAAGCTAGCGGGTCAGGGCTGGAACAGTTCTTC
j_call: TRBJ2-5; clone_size: few; v_call: TRBV20-1; d_call: -; cdr3_aa: CSAYVLETQYF; cdr3_nt: TGCAGTGCTTACGTTCTTGAGACCCAGTACTTC
j_call: TRBJ1-4; clone_size: few; v_call: TRBV7-8; d_call: -; cdr3_aa: CASSPPWRPAGNEKLFF; cdr3_nt: TGTGCCAGCAGCCCACCATGGCGGCCGGCCGGTAATGAAAAACTGTTTTTT
j_call: TRBJ2-7; clone_size: -; v_call: TRBV29-1; d_call: TRBD2; cdr3_aa: CSVGSGRAGEQYF; cdr3_nt: TGCAGCGTTGGAAGCGGGAGGGCGGGCGAGCAGTACTTC
j_call: TRBJ2-1; clone_size: -; v_call: TRBV7-8; d_call: -; cdr3_aa: CASILGRSYNEQFF; cdr3_nt: TGTGCCAGCATCCTTGGGAGGAGTTACAATGAGCAGTTCTTC
j_call: TRBJ1-1; clone_size: -; v_call: TRBV6-1; d_call: -; cdr3_aa: CASSAGAGGKMNTEAFF; cdr3_nt: TGTGCCAGCAGTGCCGGGGCGGGGGGAAAGATGAACACTGAAGCTTTCTTT
j_call: TRBJ2-3; clone_size: -; v_call: TRBV7-2; d_call: -; cdr3_aa: CASSFSRGMASTDTQYF; cdr3_nt: TGTGCCAGCAGCTTTTCCAGGGGAATGGCTAGCACAGATACGCAGTATTTT
j_call: TRBJ2-4; clone_size: once; v_call: TRBV5-3; d_call: -; cdr3_aa: CARSRTEWENIRYF; cdr3_nt: TGTGCCAGAAGCCGGACAGAGTGGGAAAACATTCGGTACTTC
j_call: TRBJ2-2; clone_size: -; v_call: TRBV20-1; d_call: -; cdr3_aa: CSARSNTGELFF; cdr3_nt: TGCAGTGCTAGATCAAACACCGGGGAGCTGTTTTTT
j_call: TRBJ2-7; clone_size: many; v_call: TRBV28; d_call: -; cdr3_aa: CASSFAGSSYEQYF; cdr3_nt: TGTGCCAGCAGTTTCGCGGGTAGCTCCTACGAGCAGTACTTC
j_call: TRBJ2-6; clone_size: -; v_call: TRBV5-8; d_call: -; cdr3_aa: CASSLDRGSGANVLTF; cdr3_nt: TGTGCCAGCAGCTTGGACCGGGGCTCTGGGGCCAACGTCCTGACTTTC
j_call: TRBJ2-3; clone_size: -; v_call: TRBV11-2; d_call: TRBD2; cdr3_aa: CASSLVGGLAVYTDTQYF; cdr3_nt: TGTGCCAGCAGCTTAGTTGGGGGACTAGCGGTGTACACAGATACGCAGTATTTT
j_call: TRBJ2-7; clone_size: -; v_call: TRBV20-1; d_call: -; cdr3_aa: CSARLGQAQYF; cdr3_nt: TGCAGTGCTAGACTCGGACAAGCGCAGTACTTC
j_call: TRBJ2-1; clone_size: few; v_call: TRBV7-8; d_call: TRBD2; cdr3_aa: CASSLGPSGRAGVNEQFF; cdr3_nt: TGTGCCAGCAGCTTAGGTCCTAGCGGGAGGGCCGGGGTGAATGAGCAGTTCTTC
j_call: TRBJ2-2; clone_size: -; v_call: TRBV29-1; d_call: -; cdr3_aa: CSVYDRINTGELFF; cdr3_nt: TGCAGCGTCTACGACAGGATCAACACCGGGGAGCTGTTTTTT
j_call: TRBJ2-3; clone_size: many; v_call: TRBV28; d_call: -; cdr3_aa: CASSPDLGQGYTDTQYF; cdr3_nt: TGTGCCAGCAGTCCCGACTTAGGACAAGGATACACAGATACGCAGTATTTT
j_call: TRBJ2-3; clone_size: -; v_call: TRBV10-3; d_call: TRBD1; cdr3_aa: CAINPDRSTDTQYF; cdr3_nt: TGTGCCATCAACCCGGACAGGTCTACAGATACGCAGTATTTT
j_call: TRBJ2-2; clone_size: -; v_call: TRBV6-2/TRBV6-3; d_call: TRBD2; cdr3_aa: CASSYSAGNTGELFF; cdr3_nt: TGTGCCAGCAGTTACTCAGCGGGAAACACCGGGGAGCTGTTTTTT
j_call: TRBJ1-2; clone_size: few; v_call: TRBV28; d_call: -; cdr3_aa: CASSLVGVGGYTF; cdr3_nt: TGTGCCAGCAGTTTGGTAGGGGTTGGTGGCTACACCTTC
j_call: TRBJ2-2; clone_size: -; v_call: TRBV9; d_call: -; cdr3_aa: CASRIAEGDTGELFF; cdr3_nt: TGTGCCAGCAGAATAGCGGAGGGGGACACCGGGGAGCTGTTTTTT
j_call: TRBJ2-7; clone_size: once; v_call: TRBV7-9; d_call: TRBD1; cdr3_aa: CASSPGQGRAYEQYF; cdr3_nt: TGTGCCAGCAGCCCCGGACAGGGGAGGGCCTACGAGCAGTACTTC
j_call: TRBJ2-2; clone_size: -; v_call: TRBV7-2; d_call: -; cdr3_aa: CASSLVSGSGELFF; cdr3_nt: TGTGCCAGCAGCTTAGTTTCGGGAAGCGGGGAGCTGTTTTTT
j_call: TRBJ1-6; clone_size: -; v_call: TRBV20-1; d_call: TRBD1; cdr3_aa: CIDRDTYNSPLHF; cdr3_nt: TGCATAGACAGGGACACCTATAATTCACCCCTCCACTTT
j_call: TRBJ1-2; clone_size: many; v_call: TRBV5-1; d_call: TRBD1; cdr3_aa: CASSLDRQGASYGYTF; cdr3_nt: TGCGCCAGCAGCTTGGATAGACAGGGGGCGTCATATGGCTACACCTTC
j_call: TRBJ1-2; clone_size: -; v_call: TRBV28; d_call: -; cdr3_aa: CASSLRQGKNDYGYTF; cdr3_nt: TGTGCCAGCAGTTTGAGGCAGGGAAAAAACGACTATGGCTACACCTTC
j_call: TRBJ2-1; clone_size: many; v_call: TRBV7-3; d_call: TRBD2; cdr3_aa: CASSLGIAGGVYYEQFF; cdr3_nt: TGTGCCAGCAGCTTAGGTATAGCGGGAGGAGTTTACTATGAGCAGTTCTTC
j_call: TRBJ2-2; clone_size: -; v_call: TRBV14; d_call: TRBD2; cdr3_aa: CASSRARLAGATGELFF; cdr3_nt: TGTGCCAGCAGCCGAGCCCGACTAGCGGGAGCCACCGGGGAGCTGTTTTTT
j_call: TRBJ2-1; clone_size: -; v_call: TRBV29-1; d_call: -; cdr3_aa: CSVEAADTNEQFF; cdr3_nt: TGCAGCGTTGAAGCGGCCGACACCAATGAGCAGTTCTTC
j_call: TRBJ2-6; clone_size: -; v_call: TRBV7-2; d_call: -; cdr3_aa: CASSRESVSGANVLTF; cdr3_nt: TGTGCCAGCAGCCGGGAGAGCGTTTCTGGGGCCAACGTCCTGACTTTC